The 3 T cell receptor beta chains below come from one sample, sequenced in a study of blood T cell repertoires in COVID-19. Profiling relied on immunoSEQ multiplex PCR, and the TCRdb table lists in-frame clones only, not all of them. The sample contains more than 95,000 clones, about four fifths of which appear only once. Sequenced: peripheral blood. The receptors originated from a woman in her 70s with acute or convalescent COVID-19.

CDR3 region: CASSPGLNQETQYF. In DNA, the CDR3 is TGTGCCAGCAGCCCCGGACTGAATCAAGAGACCCAGTACTTC. The chain links TRBV7-2 to TRBJ2-5; weak D call: TRBD2 (5 bases). CDR1 and CDR2 from the germline V gene are SGHTA and FQGNSA. Trimming stripped 5 bases from V and 2 bases from J, with 12 bases between. The CDR3 contains 14 residues.

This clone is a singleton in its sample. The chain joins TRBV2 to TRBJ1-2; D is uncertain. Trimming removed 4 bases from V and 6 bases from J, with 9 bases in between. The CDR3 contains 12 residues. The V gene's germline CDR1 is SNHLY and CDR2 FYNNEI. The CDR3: CASSVSTNGYTF. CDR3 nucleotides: TGTGCCAGCAGTGTCTCAACAAATGGCTACACCTTC. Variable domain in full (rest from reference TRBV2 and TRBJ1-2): EPEVTQTPSHQVTQMGQEVILRCVPISNHLYFYWYRQILGQKVEFLVSFYNNEISEKSEIFDDQFSVERPDGSNFTLKIRSTKLEDSAMYFCASSVSTNGYTFGSGTRLTVV.

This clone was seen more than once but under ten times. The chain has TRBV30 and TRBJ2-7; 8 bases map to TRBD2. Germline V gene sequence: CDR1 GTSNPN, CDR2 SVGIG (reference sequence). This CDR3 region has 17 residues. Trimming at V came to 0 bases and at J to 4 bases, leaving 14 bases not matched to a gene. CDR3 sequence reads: CAWSVQVGRALEYEQYF. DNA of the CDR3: TGTGCCTGGAGTGTACAGGTCGGGAGGGCCCTCGAGTACGAGCAGTACTTC. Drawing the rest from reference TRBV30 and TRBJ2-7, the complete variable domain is SQTIHQWPATLVQPVGSPLSLECTVEGTSNPNLYWYRQAAGRGLQLLFYSVGIGQISSEVPQNLSASRPQDRQFILSSKKLLLSDSGFYLCAWSVQVGRALEYEQYFGPGTRLTVT.